This T cell receptor (beta chain) was recovered during a study of blood T cell repertoires in COVID-19. Study in general: Specimens from acute and convalescent COVID-19 originated in the United States, Italy and Spain. PBMCs, B-cell-depleted T cells, or T cells were the source of the cDNA or gDNA that made up the material.

In the study's own analysis: Amplification of reference gene primers was used by the study to estimate nucleated cell counts. The assay was immunoSEQ multiplex PCR, and TCRdb's table has in-frame clones only and misses some. That table gives V, J and clone size, and the DNA gave D and trimming. The table has fewer than 350,000 clones, 80% to 90% seen once. The CDR3 spans 15 residues. Per germline, CDR1 MNHEY and CDR2 SVGEGT. V lost 0 bases, J lost 9 bases, and 15 bases lay in between. The V and J genes are TRBV6-2 or TRBV6-3 and TRBJ1-5, with a possible D match to TRBD1 (5 bases). This clonotype originated in a woman aged 45-60 years who had recovered from COVID-19. The specimen was peripheral blood. CDR3 loop: CASSYSGGSGGPQHF. The CDR3 nucleotides are TGTGCCAGCAGTTACTCTGGGGGTTCGGGAGGGCCCCAGCATTTT.